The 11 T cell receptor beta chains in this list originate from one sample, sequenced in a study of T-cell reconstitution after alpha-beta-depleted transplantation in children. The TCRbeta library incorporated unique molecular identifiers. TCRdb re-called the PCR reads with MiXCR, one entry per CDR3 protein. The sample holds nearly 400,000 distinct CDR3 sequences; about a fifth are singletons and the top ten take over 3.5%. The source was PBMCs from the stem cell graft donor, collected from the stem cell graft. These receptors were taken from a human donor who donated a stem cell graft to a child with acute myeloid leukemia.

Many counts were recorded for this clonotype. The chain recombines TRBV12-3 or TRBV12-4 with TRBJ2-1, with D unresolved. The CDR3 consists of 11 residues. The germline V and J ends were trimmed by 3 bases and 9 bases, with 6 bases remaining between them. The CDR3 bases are TGTGCCAGCAGTTTCTCTATTGAGCAGTTCTTC. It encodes CASSFSIEQFF.

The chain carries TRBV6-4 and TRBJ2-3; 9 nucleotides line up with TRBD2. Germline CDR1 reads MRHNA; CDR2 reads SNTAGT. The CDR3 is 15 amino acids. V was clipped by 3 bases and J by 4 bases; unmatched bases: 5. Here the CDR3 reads CASSEGSGSADTQYF. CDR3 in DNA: TGTGCCAGCAGTGAAGGTAGCGGGAGCGCAGATACGCAGTATTTT.

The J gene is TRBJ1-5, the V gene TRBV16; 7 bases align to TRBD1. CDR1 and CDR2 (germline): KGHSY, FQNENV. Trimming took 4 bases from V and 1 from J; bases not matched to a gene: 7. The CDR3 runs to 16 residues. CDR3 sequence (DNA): TGTGCCAGCAGCCTAAGACAGGGTTACAGCAATCAGCCCCAGCATTTT. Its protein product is CASSLRQGYSNQPQHF.

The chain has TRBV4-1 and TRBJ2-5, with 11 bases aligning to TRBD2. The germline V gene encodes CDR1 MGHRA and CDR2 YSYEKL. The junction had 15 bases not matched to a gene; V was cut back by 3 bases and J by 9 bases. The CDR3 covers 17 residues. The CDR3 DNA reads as TGCGCCAGCAGCCAGTCTGGGACTAGCGGACTCCAAGGGGCCCAGTACTTC. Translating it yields CASSQSGTSGLQGAQYF.

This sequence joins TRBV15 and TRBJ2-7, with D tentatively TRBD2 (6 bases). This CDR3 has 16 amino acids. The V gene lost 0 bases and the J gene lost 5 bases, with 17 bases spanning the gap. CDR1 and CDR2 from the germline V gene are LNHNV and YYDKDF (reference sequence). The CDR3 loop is CATSRDKFPERDEQYF. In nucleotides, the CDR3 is TGTGCCACCAGCAGAGATAAGTTCCCCGAGCGGGACGAGCAGTACTTC. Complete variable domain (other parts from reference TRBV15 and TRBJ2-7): DAMVIQNPRYQVTQFGKPVTLSCSQTLNHNVMYWYQQKSSQAPKLLFHYYDKDFNNEADTPDNFQSRRPNTSFCFLDIRSPGLGDTAMYLCATSRDKFPERDEQYFGPGTRLTVT.

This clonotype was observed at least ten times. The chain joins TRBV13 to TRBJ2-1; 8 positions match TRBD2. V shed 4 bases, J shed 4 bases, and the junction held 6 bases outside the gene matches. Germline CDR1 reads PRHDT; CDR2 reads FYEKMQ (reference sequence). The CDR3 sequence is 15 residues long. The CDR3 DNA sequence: TGTGCCAGCAGCTGGATACTAGCGGAGTACAATGAGCAGTTCTTC. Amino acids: CASSWILAEYNEQFF.

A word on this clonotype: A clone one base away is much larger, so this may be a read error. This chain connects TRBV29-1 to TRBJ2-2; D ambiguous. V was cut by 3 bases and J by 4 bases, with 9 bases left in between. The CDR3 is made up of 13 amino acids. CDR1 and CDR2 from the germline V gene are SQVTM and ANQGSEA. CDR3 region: CSVDGQCTGELFF. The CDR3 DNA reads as TGCAGCGTTGATGGGCAGTGCACCGGGGAGCTGTTTTTT.

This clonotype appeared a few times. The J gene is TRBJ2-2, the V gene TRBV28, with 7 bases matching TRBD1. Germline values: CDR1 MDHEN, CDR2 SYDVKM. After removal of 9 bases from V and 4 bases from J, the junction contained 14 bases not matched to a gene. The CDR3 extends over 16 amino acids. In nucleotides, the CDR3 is TGTGCCAGGGTTGGACAGGCCTATGGGGGCACCGGGGAGCTGTTTTTT. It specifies CARVGQAYGGTGELFF.

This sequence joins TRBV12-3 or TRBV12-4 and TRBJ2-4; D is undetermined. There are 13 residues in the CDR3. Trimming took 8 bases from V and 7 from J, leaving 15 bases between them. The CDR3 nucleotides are TGTGCCAGCTCTCCATTGGGTGGGAACATTCAGTACTTC. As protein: CASSPLGGNIQYF.

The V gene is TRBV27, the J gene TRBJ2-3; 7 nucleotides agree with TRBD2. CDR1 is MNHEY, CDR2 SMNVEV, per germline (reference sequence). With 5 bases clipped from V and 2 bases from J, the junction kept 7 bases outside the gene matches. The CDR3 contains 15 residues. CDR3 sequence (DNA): TGTGCCAGCAGTCTCAGACTAGCACTCACAGATACGCAGTATTTT. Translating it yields CASSLRLALTDTQYF.

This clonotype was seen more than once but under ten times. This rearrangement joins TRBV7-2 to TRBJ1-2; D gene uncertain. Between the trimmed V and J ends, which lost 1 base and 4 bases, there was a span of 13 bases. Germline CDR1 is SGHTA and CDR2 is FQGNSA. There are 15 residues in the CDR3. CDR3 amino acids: CASSLGHNAGYGYTF. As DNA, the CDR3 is TGTGCCAGCAGCTTAGGGCATAATGCCGGCTATGGCTACACCTTC.